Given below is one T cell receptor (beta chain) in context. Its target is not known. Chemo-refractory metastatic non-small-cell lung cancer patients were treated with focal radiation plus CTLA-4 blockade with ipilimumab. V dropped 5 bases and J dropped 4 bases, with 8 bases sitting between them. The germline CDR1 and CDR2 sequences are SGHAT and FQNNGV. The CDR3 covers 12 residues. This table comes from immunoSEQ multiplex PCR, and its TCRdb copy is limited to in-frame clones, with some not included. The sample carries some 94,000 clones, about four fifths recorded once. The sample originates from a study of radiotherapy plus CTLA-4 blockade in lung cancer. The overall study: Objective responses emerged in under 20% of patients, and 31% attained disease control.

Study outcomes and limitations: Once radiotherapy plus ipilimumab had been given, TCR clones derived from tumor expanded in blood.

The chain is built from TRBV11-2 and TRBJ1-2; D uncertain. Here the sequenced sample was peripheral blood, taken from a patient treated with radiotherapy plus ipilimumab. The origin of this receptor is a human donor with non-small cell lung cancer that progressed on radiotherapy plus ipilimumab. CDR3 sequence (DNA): TGTGCCAGCAGCGAGGGAGGCTATGGCTACACCTTC. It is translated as CASSEGGYGYTF.